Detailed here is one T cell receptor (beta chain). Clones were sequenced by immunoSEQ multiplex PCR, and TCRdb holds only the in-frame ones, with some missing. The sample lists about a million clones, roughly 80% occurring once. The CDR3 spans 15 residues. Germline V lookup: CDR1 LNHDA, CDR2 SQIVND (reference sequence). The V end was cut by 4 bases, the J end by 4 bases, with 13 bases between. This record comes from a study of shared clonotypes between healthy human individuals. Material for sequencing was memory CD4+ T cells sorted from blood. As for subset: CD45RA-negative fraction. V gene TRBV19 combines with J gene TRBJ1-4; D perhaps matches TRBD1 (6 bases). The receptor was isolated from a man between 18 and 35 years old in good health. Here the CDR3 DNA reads TGTGCCAGTAGTACTTGGGGGCAAATTAATGAAAAACTGTTTTTT. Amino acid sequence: CASSTWGQINEKLFF.